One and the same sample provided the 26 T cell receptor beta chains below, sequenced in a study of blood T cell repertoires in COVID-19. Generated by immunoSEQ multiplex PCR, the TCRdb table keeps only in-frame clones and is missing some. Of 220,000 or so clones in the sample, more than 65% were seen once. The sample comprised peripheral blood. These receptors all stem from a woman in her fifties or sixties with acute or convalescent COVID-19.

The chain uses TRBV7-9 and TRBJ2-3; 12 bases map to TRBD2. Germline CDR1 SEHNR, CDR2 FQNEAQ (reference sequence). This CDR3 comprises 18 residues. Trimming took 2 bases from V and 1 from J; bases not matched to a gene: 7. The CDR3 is CASSLLAGGSWGTDTQYF. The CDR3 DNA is TGTGCCAGCAGCTTACTAGCGGGGGGGTCCTGGGGCACAGATACGCAGTATTTT.

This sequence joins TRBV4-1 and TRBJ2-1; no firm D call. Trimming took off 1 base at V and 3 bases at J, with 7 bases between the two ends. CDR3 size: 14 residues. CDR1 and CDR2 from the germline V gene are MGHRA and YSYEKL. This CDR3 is CASSQGRYYNEQFF. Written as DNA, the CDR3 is TGCGCCAGCAGCCAAGGGAGATACTACAATGAGCAGTTCTTC.

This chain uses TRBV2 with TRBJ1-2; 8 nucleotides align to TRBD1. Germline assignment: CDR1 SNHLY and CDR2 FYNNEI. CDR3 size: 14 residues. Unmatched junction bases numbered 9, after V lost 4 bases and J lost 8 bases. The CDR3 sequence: CASSGETGVVGYTF. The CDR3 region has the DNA TGTGCCAGCAGTGGCGAGACAGGGGTCGTCGGCTACACCTTC.

The CDR3 sequence: CASSLSGGPNYGYTF. The CDR3 bases are TGCGCCAGCAGCTTGTCGGGGGGGCCCAACTATGGCTACACCTTC. This chain uses TRBV5-1 with TRBJ1-2; D is possibly TRBD1 (6 bases). Germline loops: CDR1 SGHRS, CDR2 YFSETQ. This CDR3 contains 15 residues. Trimming stripped 1 base from V and 2 bases from J, with 12 bases between.

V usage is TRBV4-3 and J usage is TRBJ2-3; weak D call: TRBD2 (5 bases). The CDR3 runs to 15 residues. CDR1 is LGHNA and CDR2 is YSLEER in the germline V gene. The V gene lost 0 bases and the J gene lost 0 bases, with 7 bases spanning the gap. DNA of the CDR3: TGCGCCAGCAGCCAAGACAGGACTAGCACAGATACGCAGTATTTT. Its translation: CASSQDRTSTDTQYF.

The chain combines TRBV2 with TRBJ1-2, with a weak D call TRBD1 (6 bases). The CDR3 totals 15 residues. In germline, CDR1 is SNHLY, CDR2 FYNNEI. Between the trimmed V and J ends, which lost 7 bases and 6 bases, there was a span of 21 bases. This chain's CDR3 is CASTDDRWRRDGYTF. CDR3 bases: TGTGCCAGCACTGACGACAGGTGGCGTCGTGATGGCTACACCTTC.

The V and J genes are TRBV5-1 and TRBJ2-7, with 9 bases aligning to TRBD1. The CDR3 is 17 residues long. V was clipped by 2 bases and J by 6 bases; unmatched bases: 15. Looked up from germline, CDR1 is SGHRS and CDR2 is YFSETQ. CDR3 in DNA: TGCGCCAGCAGCTTTACTATACCGGGACAGGGATCGGTCGAGCAGTACTTC. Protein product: CASSFTIPGQGSVEQYF.

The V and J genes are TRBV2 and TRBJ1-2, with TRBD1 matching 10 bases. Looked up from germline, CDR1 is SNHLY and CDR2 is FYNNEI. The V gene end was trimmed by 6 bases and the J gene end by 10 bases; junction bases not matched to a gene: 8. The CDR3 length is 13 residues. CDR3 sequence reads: CASSPGTGVDYTF. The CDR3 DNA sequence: TGTGCCAGCAGCCCCGGGACAGGGGTAGACTACACCTTC.

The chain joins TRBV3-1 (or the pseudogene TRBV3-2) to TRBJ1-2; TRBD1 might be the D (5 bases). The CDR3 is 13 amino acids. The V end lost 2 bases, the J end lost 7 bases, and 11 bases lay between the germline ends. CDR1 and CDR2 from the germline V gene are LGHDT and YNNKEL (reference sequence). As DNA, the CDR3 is TGTGCCAGCAGCCAATGGGCAGGGTCTGGCTACACCTTC. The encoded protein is CASSQWAGSGYTF.

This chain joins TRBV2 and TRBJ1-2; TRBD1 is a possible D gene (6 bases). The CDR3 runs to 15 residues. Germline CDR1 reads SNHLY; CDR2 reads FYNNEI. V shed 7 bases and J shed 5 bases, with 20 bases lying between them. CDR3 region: CASNPMAGESYGYTF. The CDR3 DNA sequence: TGTGCCAGCAACCCTATGGCAGGGGAGAGTTATGGCTACACCTTC.

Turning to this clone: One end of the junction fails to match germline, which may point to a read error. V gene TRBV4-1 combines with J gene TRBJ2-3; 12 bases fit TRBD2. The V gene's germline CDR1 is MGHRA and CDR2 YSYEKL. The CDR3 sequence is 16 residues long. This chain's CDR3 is CASSQVLAGGTDTQYF. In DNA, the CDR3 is TGCGCCAGCAGCCAAGTACTAGCGGGGGGCACGGATACGCAGTATTTT.

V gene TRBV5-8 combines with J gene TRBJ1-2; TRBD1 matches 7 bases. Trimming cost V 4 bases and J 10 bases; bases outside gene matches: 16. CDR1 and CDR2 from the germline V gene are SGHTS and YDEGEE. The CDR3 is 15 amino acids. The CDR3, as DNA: TGTGCCAGCAGCCCGCCCCCCGGGACAGAGAATTCCTACACCTTC. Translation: CASSPPPGTENSYTF.

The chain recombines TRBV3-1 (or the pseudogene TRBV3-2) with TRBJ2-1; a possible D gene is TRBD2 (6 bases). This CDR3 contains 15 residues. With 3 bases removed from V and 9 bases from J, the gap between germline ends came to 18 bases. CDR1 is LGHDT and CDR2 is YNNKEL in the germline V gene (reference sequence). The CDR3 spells CASSQGSGWNGEQFF. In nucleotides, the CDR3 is TGTGCCAGCAGCCAGGGGAGCGGGTGGAATGGTGAGCAGTTCTTC.

The CDR3 loop reads CASSPRGDYGTQYF. As DNA, the CDR3 is TGTGCCAGCAGCCCTAGGGGGGACTACGGGACCCAGTACTTC. The V and J genes are TRBV11-2 and TRBJ2-5, with D tentatively TRBD2 (7 bases). V was shortened by 5 bases and J by 7 bases, with 17 bases between the two germline ends. Germline-derived CDR1 and CDR2 are SGHAT and FQNNGV. The CDR3 totals 14 residues.

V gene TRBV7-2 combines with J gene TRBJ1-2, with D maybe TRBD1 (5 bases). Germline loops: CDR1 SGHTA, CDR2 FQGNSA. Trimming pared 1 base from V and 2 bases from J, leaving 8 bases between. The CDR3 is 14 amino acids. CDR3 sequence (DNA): TGTGCCAGCAGCTTAGAGTCAGGGAACTATGGCTACACCTTC. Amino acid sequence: CASSLESGNYGYTF.

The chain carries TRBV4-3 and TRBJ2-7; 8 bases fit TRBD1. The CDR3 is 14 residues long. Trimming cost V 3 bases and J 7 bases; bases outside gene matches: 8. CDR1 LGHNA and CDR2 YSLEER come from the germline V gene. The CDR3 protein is CASSQNRRDREQYF. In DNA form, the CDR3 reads TGCGCCAGCAGCCAGAATCGGAGGGACAGGGAGCAGTACTTC.

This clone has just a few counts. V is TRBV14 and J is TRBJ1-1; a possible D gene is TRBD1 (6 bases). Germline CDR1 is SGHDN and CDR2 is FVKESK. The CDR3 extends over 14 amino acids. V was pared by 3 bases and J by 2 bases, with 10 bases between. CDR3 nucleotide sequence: TGTGCCAGCAGCCAGTCGGGGACAAACACTGAAGCTTTCTTT. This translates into CASSQSGTNTEAFF.

CDR3 bases: TGTGCCAGCAGTCTCGGGACAGGAGTCTATGGCTACACCTTC. This codes for CASSLGTGVYGYTF. The gene calls are TRBV6-6 and TRBJ1-2, with TRBD1 matching over 8 bases. Germline V gene sequence: CDR1 MNHNY, CDR2 SVGAGI (reference sequence). The CDR3 runs 14 residues. The junction had 6 bases not matched to a gene; V was cut back by 5 bases and J by 4 bases.

The CDR3 DNA reads as TGTGCCAGCAGCCTACAGGGGGCGGTAACCGGGGAGCTGTTTTTT. Residues: CASSLQGAVTGELFF. The chain is built from TRBV3-1 (or the pseudogene TRBV3-2) and TRBJ2-2, with 9 bases matching TRBD1. Germline V gives CDR1 LGHDT, CDR2 YNNKEL (reference sequence). The CDR3 totals 15 residues. V shed 4 bases and J 5 bases; nucleotides not matched to a gene: 5.

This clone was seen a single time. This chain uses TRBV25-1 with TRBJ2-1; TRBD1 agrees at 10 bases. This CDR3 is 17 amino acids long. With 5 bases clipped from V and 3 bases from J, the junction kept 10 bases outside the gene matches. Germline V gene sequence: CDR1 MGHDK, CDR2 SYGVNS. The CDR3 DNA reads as TGTGCCAGCAGTCACGCCCCGGGACAGGGGAGCTACAATGAGCAGTTCTTC. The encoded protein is CASSHAPGQGSYNEQFF. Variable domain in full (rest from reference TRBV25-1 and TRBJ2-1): EADIYQTPRYLVIGTGKKITLECSQTMGHDKMYWYQQDPGMELHLIHYSYGVNSTEKGDLSSESTVSRIRTEHFPLTLESARPSHTSQYLCASSHAPGQGSYNEQFFGPGTRLTVL.

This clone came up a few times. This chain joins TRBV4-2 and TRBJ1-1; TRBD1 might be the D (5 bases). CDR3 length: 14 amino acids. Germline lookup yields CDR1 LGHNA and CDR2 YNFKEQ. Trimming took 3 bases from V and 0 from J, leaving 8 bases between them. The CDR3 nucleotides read TGTGCCAGCAGCCACTCGGGGGTGAACACTGAAGCTTTCTTT. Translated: CASSHSGVNTEAFF.

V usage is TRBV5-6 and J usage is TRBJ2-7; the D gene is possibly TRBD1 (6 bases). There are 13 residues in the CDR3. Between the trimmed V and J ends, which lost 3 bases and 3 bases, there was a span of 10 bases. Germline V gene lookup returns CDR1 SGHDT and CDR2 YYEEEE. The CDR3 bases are TGTGCCAGCAGCTACGGGGACAACTACGAGCAGTACTTC. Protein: CASSYGDNYEQYF.

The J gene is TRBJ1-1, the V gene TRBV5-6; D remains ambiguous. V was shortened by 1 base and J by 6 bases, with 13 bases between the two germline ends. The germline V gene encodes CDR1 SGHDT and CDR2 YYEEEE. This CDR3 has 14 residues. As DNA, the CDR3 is TGTGCCAGCAGCTTGACGGAGGTTCCTCCTGAAGCTTTCTTT. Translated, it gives CASSLTEVPPEAFF. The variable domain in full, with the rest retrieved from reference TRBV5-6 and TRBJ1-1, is DAGVTQSPTHLIKTRGQQVTLRCSPKSGHDTVSWYQQALGQGPQFIFQYYEEEERQRGNFPDRFSGHQFPNYSSELNVNALLLGDSALYLCASSLTEVPPEAFFGQGTRLTVV.

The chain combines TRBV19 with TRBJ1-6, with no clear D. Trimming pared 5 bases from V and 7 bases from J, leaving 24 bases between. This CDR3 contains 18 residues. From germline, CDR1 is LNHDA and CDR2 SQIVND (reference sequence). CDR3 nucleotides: TGTGCCAGTAGTCCCGATTTGAGGGCTGGAGAAGAGAATTCACCCCTCCACTTT. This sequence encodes CASSPDLRAGEENSPLHF.

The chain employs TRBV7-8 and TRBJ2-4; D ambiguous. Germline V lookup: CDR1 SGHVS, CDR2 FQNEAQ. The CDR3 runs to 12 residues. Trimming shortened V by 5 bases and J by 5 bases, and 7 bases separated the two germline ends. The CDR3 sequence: CASSPEQNIQYF. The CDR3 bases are TGTGCCAGCAGCCCCGAGCAAAACATTCAGTACTTC.

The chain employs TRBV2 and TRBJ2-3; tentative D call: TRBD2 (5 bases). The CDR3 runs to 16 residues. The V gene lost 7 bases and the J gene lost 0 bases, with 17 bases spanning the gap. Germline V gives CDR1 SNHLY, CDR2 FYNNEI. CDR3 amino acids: CASKFGGRTSTDTQYF. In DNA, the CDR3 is TGTGCCAGCAAGTTTGGCGGACGGACTAGCACAGATACGCAGTATTTT.